This T cell receptor (beta chain) emerged from a study of blood T cells in healthy people across ages. V was shortened by 8 bases and J by 7 bases, with 15 bases between the two germline ends. The CDR3 is made up of 13 amino acids. Germline V CDR1 and CDR2: GTSNPN, SVGIG (reference sequence). A J-beta primer mix and a sample-barcoded 5' primer were used in a second PCR of about 6 to 12 cycles. TCRdb itself ran the 5' RACE reads through MiXCR, one entry per CDR3 protein. The sample has around 750,000 distinct CDR3 sequences; 53% are singletons. The sample comprised blood. This sequence was found in an elderly man in good health. The chain is built from TRBV30 and TRBJ1-6; the D gene is possibly TRBD1 (5 bases). This CDR3 is CAGERGSNSPLHF. The CDR3 nucleotides read TGTGCCGGAGAGCGGGGGAGCAATTCACCCCTCCACTTT.